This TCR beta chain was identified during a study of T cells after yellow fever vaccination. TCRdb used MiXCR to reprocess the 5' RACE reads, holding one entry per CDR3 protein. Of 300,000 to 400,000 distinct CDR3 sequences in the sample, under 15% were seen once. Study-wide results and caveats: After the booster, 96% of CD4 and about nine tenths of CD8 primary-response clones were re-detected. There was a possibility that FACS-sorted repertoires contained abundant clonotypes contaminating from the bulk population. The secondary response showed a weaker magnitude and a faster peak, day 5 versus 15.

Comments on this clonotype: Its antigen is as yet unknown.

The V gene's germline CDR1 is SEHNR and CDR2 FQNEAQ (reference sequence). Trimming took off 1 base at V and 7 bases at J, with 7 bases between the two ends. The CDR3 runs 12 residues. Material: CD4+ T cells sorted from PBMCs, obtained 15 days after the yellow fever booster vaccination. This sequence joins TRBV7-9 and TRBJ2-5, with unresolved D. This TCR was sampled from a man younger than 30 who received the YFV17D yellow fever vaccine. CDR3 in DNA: TGTGCCAGCAGCTTAGTTACTGCGACCCAGTACTTC. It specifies CASSLVTATQYF.